The 32 T cell receptor beta chains reported below all come from one sample, sequenced in a study of regulatory T cells in long-lasting Graves disease. To make TCR beta libraries, researchers used iRepertoire HTBI primers and Arm-PCR of CDR3 regions. TCRdb redid the calling of the multiplex PCR reads with MiXCR, one entry per CDR3 protein. The sample has 350,000 to 500,000 distinct CDR3 sequences, less than 15% seen once. Time point: newly diagnosed GD, antithyroid drugs for less than 3 months. TCR sequences were obtained from RNA taken from PBMCs. The sample also formed part of further work on T cells in Graves' hyperthyroidism and ophthalmopathy.

Specimen: peripheral blood mononuclear cells (PBMCs), collected at new diagnosis, from a patient treated with antithyroid drugs. Receptors originate from a woman aged 45-65 years with Graves disease.

This clonotype was observed at least ten times. The V call is TRBV27, the J call TRBJ2-1, with D maybe TRBD2 (5 bases). CDR3 length: 13 residues. V was cut by 2 bases and J by 7 bases, with 9 bases left in between. Looked up from germline, CDR1 is MNHEY and CDR2 is SMNVEV (reference sequence). CDR3 protein: CASSLRGLNEQFF. As DNA, the CDR3 is TGTGCCAGCAGTTTACGAGGGCTAAATGAGCAGTTCTTC.

This clonotype was counted many times. The gene calls are TRBV2 and TRBJ1-5; a possible D gene is TRBD1 (5 bases). Deletions cut 4 bases from V and 0 bases from J, with 10 bases between. Germline V gene sequence: CDR1 SNHLY, CDR2 FYNNEI. There are 15 residues in the CDR3. The CDR3 is CASSVSGHSNQPQHF. The CDR3 DNA is TGTGCCAGCAGTGTATCAGGACATAGCAATCAGCCCCAGCATTTT.

In its sample, this clonotype was seen many times. The chain uses TRBV11-2 and TRBJ2-1; D perhaps matches TRBD1 (5 bases). This CDR3 comprises 15 residues. The V end was cut by 5 bases, the J end by 5 bases, with 16 bases between. In germline, CDR1 is SGHAT, CDR2 FQNNGV. The DNA for the CDR3 is TGTGCCAGCAGCCCGTCGACATTCAGGGACAATGAGCAGTTCTTC. Encoded protein: CASSPSTFRDNEQFF.

This chain links TRBV7-3 with TRBJ2-2; no clear D. This CDR3 comprises 17 residues. The V end lost 5 bases, the J end lost 1 base, and 17 bases lay between the germline ends. Germline assignment: CDR1 SGHTA and CDR2 FQGTGA. The CDR3 protein is CASSQEGPSMNTGELFF. The CDR3 DNA sequence: TGTGCCAGCAGCCAAGAAGGGCCGAGCATGAACACCGGGGAGCTGTTTTTT.

The chain combines TRBV6-5 with TRBJ2-5; TRBD2 matches 8 bases. V was clipped by 2 bases and J by 3 bases; unmatched bases: 5. Germline loops: CDR1 MNHEY, CDR2 SVGAGI. The CDR3 is 15 residues long. The CDR3 region is CASSYAGLGKETQYF. The CDR3 DNA reads as TGTGCCAGCAGTTACGCGGGACTAGGGAAAGAGACCCAGTACTTC.

The sample holds many counts of this clonotype. The chain combines TRBV5-1 with TRBJ2-1; TRBD2 matches 15 bases. This CDR3 is 18 amino acids long. Germline loops: CDR1 SGHRS, CDR2 YFSETQ. Trimming at V came to 4 bases and at J to 6 bases, leaving 11 bases not matched to a gene. The CDR3 DNA follows: TGCGCCAGCAGCCCGGGACTAGCGGGAGGCCAGTACCTCAATGAGCAGTTCTTC. It codes for CASSPGLAGGQYLNEQFF.

The sample holds one count of this clonotype. A read error is possible here, since a much larger clone lies one base away. This sequence joins TRBV30 and TRBJ1-4; TRBD1 matches at 9 bases. V lost 3 bases and J lost 0; bases outside the gene matches: 8. The CDR3 has 17 residues. Per the germline V gene, CDR1 is GTSNPN and CDR2 is SVGIG (reference sequence). CDR3 in DNA: TGTGCCTGGAGGCGGGACAGGGTATCGGCAACTAATGAAAAACTGTTTTTT. It codes for CAWRRDRVSATNEKLFF.

The chain combines TRBV11-2 with TRBJ1-3; no reliable D call. CDR3 length: 14 residues. In germline, CDR1 is SGHAT, CDR2 FQNNGV. Trimming removed 4 bases at V and 1 base at J, with 8 bases between. The CDR3 bases are TGTGCCAGCAGCTCCTCGGGTTCTGGAAACACCATATATTTT. Protein sequence: CASSSSGSGNTIYF.

This clonotype occurred many times. The chain has TRBV2 and TRBJ1-4, with TRBD1 as a possible D gene (6 bases). The V end lost 7 bases, the J end lost 5 bases, and 14 bases lay between the germline ends. The CDR3 spans 14 residues. The germline V gene has CDR1 SNHLY and CDR2 FYNNEI. CDR3 sequence reads: CASIKGGKNEKLFF. The CDR3, as DNA: TGTGCCAGCATCAAAGGGGGAAAGAATGAAAAACTGTTTTTT. Full variable domain (remainder filled in from reference TRBV2 and TRBJ1-4): EPEVTQTPSHQVTQMGQEVILRCVPISNHLYFYWYRQILGQKVEFLVSFYNNEISEKSEIFDDQFSVERPDGSNFTLKIRSTKLEDSAMYFCASIKGGKNEKLFFGSGTQLSVL.

In DNA form, the CDR3 reads TGTGCCAGTAGTCCGCAAGGCAGGGTGGCCACTGAAGCTTTCTTT. This sequence encodes CASSPQGRVATEAFF. The V call is TRBV19, the J call TRBJ1-1; TRBD1 is a possible D gene (5 bases). The CDR3 contains 15 residues. The V end was cut by 5 bases, the J end by 4 bases, with 17 bases between. Germline values: CDR1 LNHDA, CDR2 SQIVND (reference sequence).

This clonotype has at least ten counts. The chain combines TRBV6-1 with TRBJ1-3; perhaps TRBD1 as D (5 bases). The CDR3 is made up of 15 amino acids. Trimming removed 0 bases from V and 0 bases from J, with 6 bases in between. CDR1 MNHNS and CDR2 SASEGT come from the germline V gene. The DNA of the CDR3 is TGTGCCAGCAGTGAAGCCGACAGCTCTGGAAACACCATATATTTT. It yields the protein CASSEADSSGNTIYF.

This clonotype has ten or more counts. This chain joins TRBV5-1 and TRBJ1-2; maybe TRBD1 (6 bases). This CDR3 is built from 13 residues. Trimming stripped 5 bases from V and 4 bases from J, with 12 bases between. The V gene's germline CDR1 is SGHRS and CDR2 YFSETQ. CDR3 residues: CASRSDRSYGYTF. In DNA, the CDR3 is TGCGCCAGCAGATCTGACAGGAGCTATGGCTACACCTTC. Combining the CDR3 with reference TRBV5-1 and TRBJ1-2 gives the whole variable domain KAGVTQTPRYLIKTRGQQVTLSCSPISGHRSVSWYQQTPGQGLQFLFEYFSETQRNKGNFPGRFSGRQFSNSRSEMNVSTLELGDSALYLCASRSDRSYGYTFGSGTRLTVV.

The V call is TRBV24-1, the J call TRBJ1-5; unclear D gene. V was cut by 5 bases and J by 4 bases, with 11 bases left in between. The CDR3 totals 14 residues. Germline V gives CDR1 KGHDR, CDR2 SFDVKD. In nucleotides, the CDR3 is TGTGCCACCAGTGTGATGGGGAATAATCAGCCCCAGCATTTT. This translates into CATSVMGNNQPQHF.

The CDR3 DNA reads TGTGCCACCAGCAGGGACAGGGGAGGGAACACCATATATTTT. Amino acid sequence: CATSRDRGGNTIYF. The rearrangement links TRBV15 to TRBJ1-3; 9 bases line up with TRBD1. The CDR3 is 14 residues long. CDR1 is LNHNV and CDR2 is YYDKDF in the germline V gene (reference sequence). Trimming took 3 bases from V and 7 from J; bases not matched to a gene: 4.

This clonotype showed up many times. This sequence joins TRBV2 and TRBJ1-1; D unclear. V lost 7 bases, J lost 0 bases, and 15 bases lay in between. The CDR3 extends over 15 amino acids. Germline lookup yields CDR1 SNHLY and CDR2 FYNNEI. DNA of the CDR3: TGTGCCAGCAACCCCCTACCCGGCCTGAACACTGAAGCTTTCTTT. As protein: CASNPLPGLNTEAFF.

This clonotype was observed a handful of times. V gene TRBV19 combines with J gene TRBJ1-1; D call uncertain. The length of the CDR3 is 12 residues. Trimming took 9 bases from V and 4 from J, leaving 12 bases between them. Germline V gives CDR1 LNHDA, CDR2 SQIVND (reference sequence). CDR3 nucleotide sequence: TGTGCCAGCATGAGTTGGAGCACTGAAGCTTTCTTT. Translated: CASMSWSTEAFF.

The chain employs TRBV30 and TRBJ2-3, with D tentatively TRBD1 (5 bases). The assigned J gene may be wrong: the sequence end matches TRBJ2-5 better. The CDR3 consists of 12 residues. Germline V gene lookup returns CDR1 GTSNPN and CDR2 SVGIG (reference sequence). CDR3 sequence (DNA): TGTGCCTGGACGGTAGGGGAAAAGACCCAGTACTTC. It is translated as CAWTVGEKTQYF.

This clonotype was recorded at least ten times. The CDR3 reads CSVELTSGRRVYNEQFF. The CDR3, as DNA: TGCAGCGTTGAACTGACTAGCGGGAGAAGGGTCTACAATGAGCAGTTCTTC. The chain is built from TRBV29-1 and TRBJ2-1; TRBD2 agrees at 12 bases. This CDR3 contains 17 residues. The V gene end was trimmed by 2 bases and the J gene end by 3 bases; junction bases not matched to a gene: 8. Germline V lookup: CDR1 SQVTM, CDR2 ANQGSEA.

This clonotype has just one count. This chain links TRBV7-9 with TRBJ2-5; 9 positions match TRBD2. The CDR3 covers 16 residues. The germline V gene has CDR1 SEHNR and CDR2 FQNEAQ (reference sequence). J was trimmed by 2 bases and V by 3 bases; bases with no gene match: 7. DNA for the CDR3: TGTGCCAGCAGCTTCCAGGGGCTAGCGGGGCAAGAGACCCAGTACTTC. This codes for CASSFQGLAGQETQYF.

In this sample, this clonotype turned up many times. The chain's CDR3 is CASSPSGPYEQYF. CDR3 DNA: TGTGCCAGCAGCCCTAGCGGCCCCTACGAGCAGTACTTC. The V and J genes are TRBV27 and TRBJ2-7; 7 bases fit TRBD2. Looked up from germline, CDR1 is MNHEY and CDR2 is SMNVEV (reference sequence). V dropped 6 bases and J dropped 2; count of bases not matched to a gene: 4. The CDR3 is 13 residues long.

This clonotype occurred a few times. V and J are TRBV7-3 and TRBJ2-1; 10 nucleotides agree with TRBD2. V lost 1 base and J lost 2; bases outside the gene matches: 5. The CDR3 loop spans 17 amino acids. Germline-derived CDR1 and CDR2 are SGHTA and FQGTGA. For the CDR3, the DNA is TGTGCCAGCAGCTTAAGGGCCGGACTAGCGGCCTACAATGAGCAGTTCTTC. It codes for CASSLRAGLAAYNEQFF.

This clonotype has at least ten counts. V and J are TRBV3-1 and TRBJ1-1; no clear D gene. Germline CDR1 LGHDT, CDR2 YNNKEL (reference sequence). This CDR3 has 13 residues. V was pared by 2 bases and J by 0 bases, with 4 bases between. The CDR3 loop is CASSQRLNTEAFF. As DNA, the CDR3 is TGTGCCAGCAGCCAACGGCTGAACACTGAAGCTTTCTTT.

The J gene is TRBJ2-3, the V gene TRBV19, with TRBD2 matching 14 bases. The CDR3 length is 15 residues. V dropped 7 bases and J dropped 3; count of bases not matched to a gene: 3. From germline, CDR1 is LNHDA and CDR2 SQIVND (reference sequence). This chain's CDR3 is CASTGLAGGTDTQYF. In nucleotides, the CDR3 is TGTGCCAGTACCGGACTAGCGGGAGGAACAGATACGCAGTATTTT.

The chain links TRBV4-1 to TRBJ1-2, with D maybe TRBD1 (6 bases). Trimming took 0 bases from V and 6 from J, leaving 11 bases between them. Per germline, CDR1 MGHRA and CDR2 YSYEKL. The CDR3 is made up of 14 amino acids. CDR3 in amino acids: CASSQESWTDGYTF. The CDR3 DNA reads as TGCGCCAGCAGCCAAGAAAGTTGGACAGATGGCTACACCTTC.

There are a few counts of this clonotype. The rearrangement joins TRBV29-1 to TRBJ2-2; 7 bases match TRBD1. The length of the CDR3 is 13 residues. With V trimmed by 6 bases and J by 5 bases, 6 bases remained unmatched. In germline, CDR1 is SQVTM, CDR2 ANQGSEA. The CDR3 protein is CSVDQQGTGELFF. For the CDR3, the DNA is TGCAGCGTGGATCAACAGGGGACCGGGGAGCTGTTTTTT.

The chain carries TRBV6-2 or TRBV6-3 and TRBJ1-1; no clear D. V lost 6 bases, J lost 0 bases, and 8 bases lay in between. The CDR3 contains 13 residues. The germline CDR1 and CDR2 sequences are MNHEY and SVGEGT. CDR3 DNA sequence: TGTGCCAGCAGAGGAAATCTGAACACTGAAGCTTTCTTT. This codes for CASRGNLNTEAFF.

This clonotype came up a few times. This chain joins TRBV29-1 and TRBJ2-6; tentative D call: TRBD1 (6 bases). The CDR3 extends over 19 amino acids. The ends were cut back, 7 bases at V and 1 base at J, with 26 bases in the middle. CDR1 SQVTM and CDR2 ANQGSEA come from the germline V gene. The CDR3 region is CSALPTATGNPSGANVLTF. The CDR3 DNA sequence: TGCAGCGCCCTCCCAACTGCGACAGGTAATCCTTCTGGGGCCAACGTCCTGACTTTC. The whole variable domain, filled in from reference TRBV29-1 and TRBJ2-6, reads SAVISQKPSRDICQRGTSLTIQCQVDSQVTMMFWYRQQPGQSLTLIATANQGSEATYESGFVIDKFPISRPNLTFSTLTVSNMSPEDSSIYLCSALPTATGNPSGANVLTFGAGSRLTVL.

This clonotype occurred many times. This chain connects TRBV2 to TRBJ2-2, with 7 bases matching TRBD2. The CDR3 runs to 17 residues. V was pared by 5 bases and J by 1 base, with 10 bases of the junction left unmatched. In germline, CDR1 is SNHLY, CDR2 FYNNEI. The CDR3 reads CASSSPRGLRNTGELFF. For the CDR3, the DNA is TGTGCCAGCAGTTCCCCGCGGGGACTAAGGAACACCGGGGAGCTGTTTTTT.

About this clonotype: A much more abundant neighbour one base away suggests this may be a read error. This chain uses TRBV10-1 with TRBJ2-4; tentative D call: TRBD1 (5 bases). Between the trimmed V and J ends, which lost 0 bases and 9 bases, there was a span of 9 bases. CDR3 length: 13 amino acids. CDR1 WNHNN and CDR2 SYGVQD come from the germline V gene (reference sequence). This chain's CDR3 is CASSESRVGIQYF. The CDR3, as DNA: TGCGCCAGCAGTGAGTCCAGGGTTGGCATTCAGTACTTC.

In this sample, this clonotype turned up many times. The gene calls are TRBV11-2 and TRBJ1-4, with D perhaps TRBD1 (5 bases). The germline V gene has CDR1 SGHAT and CDR2 FQNNGV. V lost 5 bases, J lost 4 bases, and 11 bases lay in between. This CDR3 has 14 residues. The CDR3 here is CASSLDGHNEKLFF. CDR3 in DNA: TGTGCCAGCAGCCTCGACGGACATAATGAAAAACTGTTTTTT.

This clonotype was found a few times. This chain links TRBV12-5 with TRBJ1-2, with 10 bases matching TRBD1. Germline trimming cut 5 bases from V and 2 bases from J; bases unmatched to any gene: 8. This CDR3 is 16 amino acids long. CDR1 LGHNT and CDR2 FRNRAP come from the germline V gene. CDR3 bases: TGTGCTAGTGGTCCCTCCGGGACAGGGGAAAACTATGGCTACACCTTC. Amino acids: CASGPSGTGENYGYTF.

The sample holds many counts of this clonotype. The chain joins TRBV18 to TRBJ2-3; 7 bases fit TRBD2. V trimming: 0 bases; J trimming: 2 bases; junction bases outside the gene matches: 5. The germline gives CDR1 KGHSH, CDR2 LQKENI. CDR3 size: 16 residues. This CDR3 reads CASSPPNGLVTDTQYF. CDR3 bases: TGTGCCAGCTCACCACCGAATGGACTAGTCACAGATACGCAGTATTTT.